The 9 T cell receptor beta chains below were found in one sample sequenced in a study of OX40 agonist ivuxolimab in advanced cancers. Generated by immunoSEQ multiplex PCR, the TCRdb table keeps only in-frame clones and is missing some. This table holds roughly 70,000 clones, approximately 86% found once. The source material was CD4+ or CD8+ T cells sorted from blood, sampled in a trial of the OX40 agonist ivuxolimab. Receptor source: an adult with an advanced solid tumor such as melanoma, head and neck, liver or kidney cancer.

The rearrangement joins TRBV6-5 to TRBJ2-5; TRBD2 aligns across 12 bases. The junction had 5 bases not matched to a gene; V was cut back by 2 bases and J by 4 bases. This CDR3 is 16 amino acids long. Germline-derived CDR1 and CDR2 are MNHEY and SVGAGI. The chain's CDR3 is CASSYLRTSGTETQYF. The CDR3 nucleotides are TGTGCCAGCAGTTACCTTAGGACTAGCGGGACAGAGACCCAGTACTTC.

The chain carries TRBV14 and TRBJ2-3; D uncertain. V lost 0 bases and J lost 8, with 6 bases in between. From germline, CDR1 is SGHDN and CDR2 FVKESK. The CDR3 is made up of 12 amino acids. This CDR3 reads CASSQDRFTQYF. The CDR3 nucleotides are TGTGCCAGCAGCCAAGATCGATTTACGCAGTATTTT.

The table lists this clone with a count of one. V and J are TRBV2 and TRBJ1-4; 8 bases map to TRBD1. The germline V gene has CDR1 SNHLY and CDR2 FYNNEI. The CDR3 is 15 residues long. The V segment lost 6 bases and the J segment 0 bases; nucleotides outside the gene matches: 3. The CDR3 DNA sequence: TGTGCCAGCAGCCGCAGGGGGCCAACTAATGAAAAACTGTTTTTT. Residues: CASSRRGPTNEKLFF.

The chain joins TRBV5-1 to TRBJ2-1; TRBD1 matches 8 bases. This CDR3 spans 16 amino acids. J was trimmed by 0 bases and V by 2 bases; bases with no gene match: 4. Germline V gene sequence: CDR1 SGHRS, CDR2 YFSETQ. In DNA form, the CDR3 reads TGCGCCAGCAGCTTAAGCGGACAGGGCTCCTACAATGAGCAGTTCTTC. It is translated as CASSLSGQGSYNEQFF.

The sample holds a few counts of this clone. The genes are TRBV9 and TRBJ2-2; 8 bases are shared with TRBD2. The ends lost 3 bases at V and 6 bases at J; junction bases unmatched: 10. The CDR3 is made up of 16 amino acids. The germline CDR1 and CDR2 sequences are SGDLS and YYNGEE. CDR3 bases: TGTGCCAGCAGCGAGACGGCGGGACTAGTGCCCGGGGAGCTGTTTTTT. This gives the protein CASSETAGLVPGELFF.

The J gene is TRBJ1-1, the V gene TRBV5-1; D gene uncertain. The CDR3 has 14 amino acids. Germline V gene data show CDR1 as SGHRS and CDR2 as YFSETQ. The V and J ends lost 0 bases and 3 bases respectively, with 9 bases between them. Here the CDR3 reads CASSLAGTDTEAFF. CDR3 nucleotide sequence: TGCGCCAGCAGCTTGGCTGGAACAGACACTGAAGCTTTCTTT.

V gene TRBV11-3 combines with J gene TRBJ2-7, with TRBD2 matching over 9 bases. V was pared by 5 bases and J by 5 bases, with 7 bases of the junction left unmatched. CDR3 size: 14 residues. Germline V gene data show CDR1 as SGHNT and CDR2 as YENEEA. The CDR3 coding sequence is TGTGCCAGCAGCCCCGGGACTAGCTCACACGAGCAGTACTTC. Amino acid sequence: CASSPGTSSHEQYF.

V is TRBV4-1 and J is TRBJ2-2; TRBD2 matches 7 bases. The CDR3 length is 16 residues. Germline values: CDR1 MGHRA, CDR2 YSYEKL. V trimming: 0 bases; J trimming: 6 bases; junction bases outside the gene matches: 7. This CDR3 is CASSQDGGSGAGELFF. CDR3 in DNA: TGCGCCAGCAGCCAAGACGGCGGCAGCGGGGCCGGGGAGCTGTTTTTT.

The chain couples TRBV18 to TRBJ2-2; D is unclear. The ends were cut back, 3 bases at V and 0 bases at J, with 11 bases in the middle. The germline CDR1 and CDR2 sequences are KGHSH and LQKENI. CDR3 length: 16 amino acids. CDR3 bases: TGTGCCAGCTCACCGTCGGGCGGCGCGAACACCGGGGAGCTGTTTTTT. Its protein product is CASSPSGGANTGELFF. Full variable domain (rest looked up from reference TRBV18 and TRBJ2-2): NAGVMQNPRHLVRRRGQEARLRCSPMKGHSHVYWYRQLPEEGLKFMVYLQKENIIDESGMPKERFSAEFPKEGPSILRIQQVVRGDSAAYFCASSPSGGANTGELFFGEGSRLTVL.